A selection of T cell receptor beta chains follows, all from one sample in a study of cytomegalovirus exposure and HLA in healthy donors. Clones were sequenced by immunoSEQ multiplex PCR, and TCRdb holds only the in-frame ones, with some missing. The repertoire table contains some 76,000 clones. The source material was PBMCs. The origin of the receptors is a boy aged 5-17 years in good health and CMV-seronegative. Each CDR3 is given with its conserved first and last residue. A D gene is named only where the DNA matches it firmly. Clone size is stated in some rows and not others, as once, few, many or a class when expanded.

>.|TRBV10-3|TRBJ2-1|.
TGTGCCATCAGTGACGCCCAGGGTAATGAGCAGTTCTTC
CAISDAQGNEQFF
>.|TRBV10-3|TRBJ2-2|TRBD1
TGTGCCATCAGCCGACAGGGGGGCAACACCGGGGAGCTGTTTTTT
CAISRQGGNTGELFF
>medium-sized|TRBV6-4|TRBJ2-1|TRBD2
TGTGCCAGCAGTGACTCTAGCGGGGGGGCCAATGAGCAGTTCTTC
CASSDSSGGANEQFF
>.|TRBV6-1|TRBJ2-5|TRBD1
TGTGCCAGCATCAGACAGGGCCCGCCGGGAGAGACCCAGTACTTC
CASIRQGPPGETQYF
>.|TRBV6-5|TRBJ2-5|TRBD2
TGTGCCAGCAGTTACCCGGGTGGGGGGGACGAGACCCAGTACTTC
CASSYPGGGDETQYF
>.|TRBV4-1|TRBJ1-6|TRBD1
TGCGCCAGCAGCGTCGGGACAGGGATGGATTCACCCCTCCACTTT
CASSVGTGMDSPLHF
>.|TRBV6-1|TRBJ1-1|TRBD1
TGTGCCAGCAGTGAACGGGACAGCATTGGGACTGAAGCTTTCTTT
CASSERDSIGTEAFF
>.|TRBV19|TRBJ1-1|.
TGTGCCAGTAAAGGGGACTCCTGGAACACTGAAGCTTTCTTT
CASKGDSWNTEAFF
>.|TRBV7-3|TRBJ2-1|.
TGTGCCAGCAGCGAGGGTAATGAGCAGTTCTTC
CASSEGNEQFF
>.|TRBV27|TRBJ2-2|TRBD2
TGTGCCAGCAGTTTACTAGGACTAGCGGGAAACGGGGAGCTGTTTTTT
CASSLLGLAGNGELFF
>.|TRBV5-6|TRBJ2-3|.
TGTGCCAGCAGCTCCCCAGGACGGGATCTGCAGTATTTT
CASSSPGRDLQYF
>.|TRBV10-1|TRBJ1-4|TRBD1
TGCGCCAGCCCCTATAAGACGGACAGGAGATTACTCAATGAAAAACTGTTTTTT
CASPYKTDRRLLNEKLFF
>.|TRBV5-1|TRBJ2-3|.
TGCGCCAGCAGCTTGTGGGGGGGCGAAGTGGATACGCAGTATTTT
CASSLWGGEVDTQYF
>.|TRBV29-1|TRBJ1-2|TRBD1
TGCAGCGTTATCGAAGGCTTAGGGACAGGGGGTGGCTACACCTTC
CSVIEGLGTGGGYTF
>.|TRBV19|TRBJ2-5|.
TGTGCCAGTAGTATAGGCGCGGGACAAGAGACCCAGTACTTC
CASSIGAGQETQYF
>.|TRBV27|TRBJ2-7|.
TGTGCCAGCAGTTTCTCCACAACCTACGAGCAGTACTTC
CASSFSTTYEQYF
>.|TRBV6-6|TRBJ2-7|.
TGTGCCAGCAAAGGACAGCTCGGGGCCTACGAGCAGTACTTC
CASKGQLGAYEQYF
>.|TRBV25-1|TRBJ2-7|.
TGTGCCAGCAGTGAAATAGGAGAACAGGAGTTTTCCTACGAGCAGTACTTC
CASSEIGEQEFSYEQYF
>.|TRBV4-1|TRBJ2-2|TRBD2
TGCGCCAGCAGCCAGCTTCCGGGACTAGCGGGAGGGAGGGCTATCACCGGGGAGCTGTTTTTT
CASSQLPGLAGGRAITGELFF
>.|TRBV30|TRBJ2-3|.
TGTGCCTGGAGAAGCCCAAGCACAGATACGCAGTATTTT
CAWRSPSTDTQYF
>.|TRBV28|TRBJ2-2|TRBD1
TGTGCCAGCAGTTTTGGTCCGACAGGGCCCAGGGGGGAGCTGTTTTTT
CASSFGPTGPRGELFF
>.|TRBV7-6|TRBJ2-2|.
TGTGCCAGCAGCTTAGTATACGCAGCGGGCGAAAACACCGGGGAGCTGTTTTTT
CASSLVYAAGENTGELFF
>.|TRBV19|TRBJ1-1|.
TGTGCCAGTAGTCTGACCGGGGGGGCGGGTGAAGCTTTCTTT
CASSLTGGAGEAFF
>.|TRBV5-1|TRBJ2-7|TRBD2
TGCGCCAGCAGCTTGAGTACTAGCGGGACCCCCTACGAGCAGTACTTC
CASSLSTSGTPYEQYF
>.|TRBV9|TRBJ1-4|.
TGTGCCAGCAGCGCACAGACAGGTGACACAGGGGAAAAACTGTTTTTT
CASSAQTGDTGEKLFF
>.|TRBV15|TRBJ2-7|.
TGTGCCACCAGCACCGGGAAACAGGGTCCAGGCGAGCAGTACTTC
CATSTGKQGPGEQYF
>.|TRBV4-1|TRBJ2-4|.
TGCGCCAGCAGCCCTCGCCGCGGGGGACATAGAAAAAACATTCAGTACTTC
CASSPRRGGHRKNIQYF
>.|TRBV7-2|TRBJ2-7|.
TGTGCCAGCAGCTCTCGGCGCGAGGGCCACTACGAGCAGTACTTC
CASSSRREGHYEQYF
>.|TRBV5-1|TRBJ2-7|TRBD2
TGCGCCAGCAGCATTTCGGGACTAGCGGGCTACGAGCAGTACTTC
CASSISGLAGYEQYF
>.|TRBV5-1|TRBJ1-5|TRBD1
TGCGCCAGCAGCCCGATGGGACAGGGCGGGCAGCCCCAGCATTTT
CASSPMGQGGQPQHF
>.|TRBV18|TRBJ1-6|TRBD1
TGTGCCAGCTCGTTGGGACAGGGGTCCTATAATTCACCCCTCCACTTT
CASSLGQGSYNSPLHF
>.|TRBV6-5|TRBJ1-4|TRBD1
TGTGCCTCACGTGGGTACAGGGGTAATGAAAAACTGTTTTTT
CASRGYRGNEKLFF
>.|TRBV29-1|TRBJ1-1|.
TGCAGCGTTGAAGCCCAAGGCGGTTACACTGAAGCTTTCTTT
CSVEAQGGYTEAFF
>.|TRBV9|TRBJ2-7|.
TGTGCCAGCAGCGTAGAAGACAGTGCCCCCGAGCAGTACTTC
CASSVEDSAPEQYF
>.|TRBV2|TRBJ2-5|TRBD2
TGTGCCAGCAGTGACGGTCTAGCGGGGGGGCTACGGGAGACCCAGTACTTC
CASSDGLAGGLRETQYF
>.|TRBV7-9|TRBJ2-7|.
TGTGCCAGCAGCTTCGGAAACGGGATGGAGGCCGAGCAGTACTTC
CASSFGNGMEAEQYF
>.|TRBV19|TRBJ1-5|.
TGTGCCAGTAGAAAAACGCTAGCGTATAGCAATCAGCCCCAGCATTTT
CASRKTLAYSNQPQHF
>.|TRBV15|TRBJ1-2|.
TGTGCCACCAGCAGAGATGAACAGCTCTATGGCTACACCTTC
CATSRDEQLYGYTF
>.|TRBV6-1|TRBJ1-1|.
TGTGCCAGCAGCGGGGGTCCAGCTTTCTTT
CASSGGPAFF
>.|TRBV30|TRBJ2-7|.
TGTGCCTGGAGTGTAAGGCTCTGGACAGTAAACTTC
CAWSVRLWTVNF
>.|TRBV9|TRBJ1-5|TRBD1
TGTGCCAGCGGGACAGGGGAACAGCCCCAGCATTTT
CASGTGEQPQHF
>.|TRBV11-2|TRBJ2-1|.
TGTGCCAGCAGCCCTATCGGAGGCGGGCGGTACAATGAGCAGTTCTTC
CASSPIGGGRYNEQFF
>.|TRBV29-1|TRBJ2-3|TRBD2
TGCAGCGTTGGGGGGGGGTGGACTAGCGGGAGTAGCACAGATACGCAGTATTTT
CSVGGGWTSGSSTDTQYF
>.|TRBV29-1|TRBJ2-7|.
TGCAGCGTTTTGGCCAGCTACGAGCAGTACTTC
CSVLASYEQYF
>.|TRBV13|TRBJ2-7|TRBD2
TGTGCCAGCAGCTTTGGGACTAGCGGGACCTACGAGCAGTACTTC
CASSFGTSGTYEQYF